This T cell receptor (beta chain) was found in a study of shared clonotypes between healthy human individuals. Using immunoSEQ multiplex PCR, the repertoire was profiled, and TCRdb retains in-frame clones only, with some absent. The table shows approximately 2.3 million clones, with approximately 95% occurring only once. CDR1 is SGHRS, CDR2 YFSETQ, per germline. The V and J ends lost 5 bases and 2 bases, in that order; junction bases with no gene match: 8. The CDR3 totals 15 residues. This sequence was found in a man between 18 and 29 years old in good health. Some clones in this sample may be carry-over from other donors' samples. The chain employs TRBV5-1 and TRBJ2-3; 7 bases agree with TRBD2. Material for sequencing was naive CD4+ T cells from PBMCs. Subset indicated: CD45RA+ positively selected. The CDR3 sequence is CASSRPAGDTDTQYF. The CDR3 coding sequence is TGCGCCAGCAGTCGACCCGCGGGAGACACAGATACGCAGTATTTT.